This T cell receptor beta chain was recovered during a study of T cell clonality in common variable immunodeficiency. This clone was seen repeatedly, ten times or more. What it recognizes is unknown. The read terminates 3 residues before the CDR3 end, so the remaining end is supplied by the germline J gene. Germline V gene lookup returns CDR1 SGHTA and CDR2 FQGNSA. This CDR3 region has 14 residues. Trimming removed 3 bases from V and 4 bases from J, with 10 bases in between. The data were produced by immunoSEQ multiplex PCR, yet TCRdb's version contains in-frame clones alone and is incomplete. The table lists over 30,000 clones, no singletons, with around 6.7% in the top ten. Study results and caveats: In common variable immunodeficiency, TCR beta chains reportedly carried fewer deletions and N-nucleotide insertions.

Sample: peripheral blood mononuclear cells. The rearrangement links TRBV7-2 to TRBJ1-5; TRBD1 might be the D (6 bases). The clonotype originates from a human donor with common variable immunodeficiency. The CDR3 bases that were read are TGTGCCAGCAGCTTCTCAGGGGCTAATCAGCCC. Amino acid sequence: CASSFSGANQP. The CDR3 in full is CASSFSGANQPQHF.